This T cell receptor (beta chain) was identified in a study of T cell repertoires in cytomegalovirus infection. Overall study: Through public TCR beta signatures, both CMV infection and matching HLA type were indicated. Study conclusions and caveats: The study found HLA-C-restricted CMV-specific TCR beta clonotypes dominating the ex vivo response. Frequencies of public TCR beta families were cumulated, and this identified carriers of CMV plus the relevant HLA.

Comments on this clonotype: Its antigen is unknown.

One entry per CDR3 protein results from TCRdb running MiXCR on the reads. The sample records around 180,000 distinct CDR3 sequences, about 28% being singletons. Germline V lookup: CDR1 MNHNY, CDR2 SVGAGI (reference sequence). The CDR3 is 16 residues long. J gave up 4 bases and V 0 bases, and 2 bases lay outside the gene matches. V and J are TRBV6-6 and TRBJ2-2; 10 bases align to TRBD1. This TCR was sampled from a human donor in good health (CMV status not recorded). Some clones in this sample may be carry-over from other donors' samples. Sequenced sample: PBMCs. CDR3 nucleotides: TGTGCCAGCAGTTACTCTCGGACAGGGGGCACCGGGGAGCTGTTTTTT. Translation: CASSYSRTGGTGELFF.